A selection of T cell receptor beta chains follows, all from one sample in a study of low-dose radiotherapy and immunotherapy resistance in tumors. MiXCR, run by TCRdb on the reads, gives a single entry per CDR3 protein. Of more than 90,000 distinct CDR3 sequences listed, more than 20% were seen once; the top ten hold over 4%. Specimen: PBMCs, collected after low-dose radiotherapy plus immunotherapy. The receptor set was obtained from a male donor with prostate cancer. The CDR3 runs from the conserved cysteine through the conserved F or W. D genes are given only for firm matches. The size entry is marked missing in some rows and otherwise reads once, few, many or a size class.

TGTGCCAGCAGCGCCGCGGGACAGGGGGCATCCGAGCAGTACTTC | CASSAAGQGASEQYF | TRBJ2-7 | TRBD1 | TRBV9 | many
TGTGCCAGCTCACCAAGGGAGTTTGGGCCAGGGACCCACAATGAGCAGTTCTTC | CASSPREFGPGTHNEQFF | TRBJ2-1 | - | TRBV18 | many
TGCGCCAGCGGGAGAGACAGGGGGACAGATACGCAGTATTTT | CASGRDRGTDTQYF | TRBJ2-3 | TRBD1 | TRBV5-1 | -
TGCGCCAGCAGCCACGACATTTTGACCCAAGAGACCCAGTACTTC | CASSHDILTQETQYF | TRBJ2-5 | - | TRBV4-1 | few
TGTGCCAGCCGACTAGCGGGGGAAGAGCAGTTCTTC | CASRLAGEEQFF | TRBJ2-1 | TRBD2 | TRBV2 | many
TGTGCCAGCTCACCACCGGGACAGGGGTCTCTAGGCTATGGCTACACCTTC | CASSPPGQGSLGYGYTF | TRBJ1-2 | TRBD1 | TRBV18 | many
TGCAGTGCTAGAGATGGGTCAGGGACCCGAGGAAGGCAGCCCCAGCATTTT | CSARDGSGTRGRQPQHF | TRBJ1-5 | - | TRBV20-1 | -
TGTGCCAGCAGTTACCCCTACCGCTTGACAGGTAGCTCCTACGAGCAGTACTTC | CASSYPYRLTGSSYEQYF | TRBJ2-7 | - | TRBV6-2/TRBV6-3 | many
TGCAGTGCTAGCGGGCTAGAGGGAGATACGCAGTATTTT | CSASGLEGDTQYF | TRBJ2-3 | - | TRBV20-1 | many
TGTGCCAGCAGCCCTTTCGGGAGTGGGGCCAACGTCCTGACTTTC | CASSPFGSGANVLTF | TRBJ2-6 | - | TRBV11-2 | many
TGTGCCAGCAGCGTGGGTGGGATCGGTGCAACTAATGAAAAACTGTTTTTT | CASSVGGIGATNEKLFF | TRBJ1-4 | - | TRBV9 | once
TGTGCCAGCAGTGCCCTTAACACTTACACTGAAGCCTTCTTT | CASSALNTYTEAFF | TRBJ1-1 | - | TRBV6-2/TRBV6-3 | -
TGTGCCACCAGCAGGAGAACGAACAATGAGCAGTTCTTC | CATSRRTNNEQFF | TRBJ2-1 | - | TRBV15 | many
TGTGCCAGCATGGCCGGAGGTTACGAGCAGTACTTC | CASMAGGYEQYF | TRBJ2-7 | - | TRBV6-6 | many
TGCAGTGCTAGAGATCCGGGACAGGGGGATGATGGCTACACCTTC | CSARDPGQGDDGYTF | TRBJ1-2 | TRBD1 | TRBV20-1 | many
TGTGCCAGCAGGTCCGGGACTGCGGACCATCAGCCCCAGCATTTT | CASRSGTADHQPQHF | TRBJ1-5 | - | TRBV2 | many
TGTGCCAGCAGCTTGGTAGGGGCAACCGGGGAGCTGTTTTTT | CASSLVGATGELFF | TRBJ2-2 | - | TRBV5-8 | few
TGTGCCAGCAGTCCGCCGGGACAGGGGGGAAACACCATATATTTT | CASSPPGQGGNTIYF | TRBJ1-3 | TRBD1 | TRBV28 | few
TGCGCCAGCAGCTTGACAGGCGGGGGAGATACGCAGTATTTT | CASSLTGGGDTQYF | TRBJ2-3 | TRBD2 | TRBV5-1 | many
TGCGCCAGCAGCCAAGATCCCTCACTAGCGGGGGAGTACGAGCAGTACTTC | CASSQDPSLAGEYEQYF | TRBJ2-7 | TRBD2 | TRBV4-1 | many
TGTGCCATCAGTCAGGACAGTCCCTACGAGCAGTACTTC | CAISQDSPYEQYF | TRBJ2-7 | - | TRBV10-3 | many
TGTGCCAGCAGCCTACACGGTTCAACTAATGAAAAACTGTTTTTT | CASSLHGSTNEKLFF | TRBJ1-4 | - | TRBV7-2 | many
TGCAGCGTCGCGCAGGGGTGGCATGGCTACACCTTC | CSVAQGWHGYTF | TRBJ1-2 | - | TRBV29-1 | many
TGTGCCAGCTCACCTGCGGGGATTTCTAGCACAGATACGCAGTATTTT | CASSPAGISSTDTQYF | TRBJ2-3 | - | TRBV18 | -
TGCAGTGCTAGACAAGGGACAGCTAACTATGGCTACACCTTC | CSARQGTANYGYTF | TRBJ1-2 | TRBD1 | TRBV20-1 | few
TGCAGTGCTTCCCAAGGAGGGGGCTCTGGAAACACCATATATTTT | CSASQGGGSGNTIYF | TRBJ1-3 | - | TRBV20-1 | many
TGTGCCAGCAGCCCGGGATGGGCAGGCCAAAACATTCAGTACTTC | CASSPGWAGQNIQYF | TRBJ2-4 | - | TRBV11-2 | many
TGTGCCATCAGTGATAGAGCGACAGTCGGTGAAAAACTGTTTTTT | CAISDRATVGEKLFF | TRBJ1-4 | - | TRBV10-3 | many
TGCGCCAGCACCCGCGACCCTTCGAGCTCCTACAATGAGCAGTTCTTC | CASTRDPSSSYNEQFF | TRBJ2-1 | - | TRBV5-1 | many
TGTGCCAGCAGCGAATGGGGGGAGCTGTTTTTT | CASSEWGELFF | TRBJ2-2 | - | TRBV3-1 | medium-sized
TGTGCCAGCAGCGTTATGGGGGACACCTCCTACGAGCAGTACTTC | CASSVMGDTSYEQYF | TRBJ2-7 | - | TRBV11-2 | many
TGTGCCAGCAGCTACTCAGGGTTGGAGACCCAGTACTTC | CASSYSGLETQYF | TRBJ2-5 | - | TRBV5-6 | many
TGTGCCAGCAGCCGCCGACAGGTCTATGGCTACACCTTC | CASSRRQVYGYTF | TRBJ1-2 | - | TRBV14 | many
TGTGCCAGCAGTCTAGCGGGGTCCTACAATGAGCAGTTCTTC | CASSLAGSYNEQFF | TRBJ2-1 | TRBD2 | TRBV27 | many
TGTGCCAGCAGTCCACGTCCGGAGACCCAGTACTTC | CASSPRPETQYF | TRBJ2-5 | - | TRBV12-3/TRBV12-4 | many
TGCGCCAGCAGGAGAAATCGCCAAGAGACCCAGTACTTC | CASRRNRQETQYF | TRBJ2-5 | - | TRBV5-1 | many
TGTGCCAGCTCACCTAGGACGGACCGCTACGAGCAGTACTTC | CASSPRTDRYEQYF | TRBJ2-7 | - | TRBV18 | many
TGTGCCTGGAGGACACAGGGTCGGGGCTACACCTTC | CAWRTQGRGYTF | TRBJ1-2 | - | TRBV30 | many
TGTGCCAGCAGCGCCGACGGGACAAATAATGAAAAACTGTTTTTT | CASSADGTNNEKLFF | TRBJ1-4 | - | TRBV9 | -
TGTGCCAGCAGCCCATATTCGGGTCAGCCCCAACATTTT | CASSPYSGQPQHF | TRBJ1-5 | - | TRBV7-3 | -
TGTGCCAGCAGCACACCCTGGGGACTACGGACCAACACTGAAGCTTTCTTT | CASSTPWGLRTNTEAFF | TRBJ1-1 | - | TRBV28 | -
TGTGCCAGCAGCCATCAGGGAGGTCTTCGGCAAAAACTGTTTTTT | CASSHQGGLRQKLFF | TRBJ1-4 | - | TRBV14 | many
TGCAGCGTTGATTGGGGTCAGGGCTACACCTTC | CSVDWGQGYTF | TRBJ1-2 | - | TRBV29-1 | -
TGTGCCAGCAGGGGAGGGGGCAATGAGCAGTTCTTC | CASRGGGNEQFF | TRBJ2-1 | - | TRBV7-2 | many
TGCAGTGCTAGCGGGGGTGGTTTAAATGAGCAGTTCTTC | CSASGGGLNEQFF | TRBJ2-1 | - | TRBV20-1 | many
TGTGCCAGCAGTTTCGGCGGCGGCCAGCAGCCCCAGCATTTT | CASSFGGGQQPQHF | TRBJ1-5 | - | TRBV12-3/TRBV12-4 | many
TGTGCCAGCAGCCTCCCGGGACAGACCGAAAAACTGTTTTTT | CASSLPGQTEKLFF | TRBJ1-4 | TRBD1 | TRBV9 | once
TGTGCCAGCAGCCAGCCTTCGAGGGGGGCCTCCTACAATGAGCAGTTCTTC | CASSQPSRGASYNEQFF | TRBJ2-1 | - | TRBV14 | many
TGTGCCAGCAGCCGGATTATAACTATGACAGCTAACAATGAGCAGTTCTTC | CASSRIITMTANNEQFF | TRBJ2-1 | - | TRBV5-6 | many
TGTGCCATCAGTGACCCCAAGGAGGGCAATCAGCCCCAGCATTTT | CAISDPKEGNQPQHF | TRBJ1-5 | - | TRBV10-3 | -
TGTGCCAGCAGGAAAGAACCAGGGGCAACTAATGAAAAACTGTTTTTT | CASRKEPGATNEKLFF | TRBJ1-4 | - | TRBV6-2/TRBV6-3 | many
TGTGCCTCCCGGGACTCCACCTACGAGCAGTACTTC | CASRDSTYEQYF | TRBJ2-7 | - | TRBV10-3 | many
TGTGCCAGCAGTTCCGAAGGAGGAGAGACCCAGTACTTC | CASSSEGGETQYF | TRBJ2-5 | - | TRBV28 | -
TGTGCCTGGAGTTCCCAGGACAGGGGGTGGAGCAATCAGCCCCAGCATTTT | CAWSSQDRGWSNQPQHF | TRBJ1-5 | TRBD1 | TRBV30 | many
TGTGCCAGCAGCTTTCGGTGGGGTAGCGGGGGGACCGGCACAGATACGCAGTATTTT | CASSFRWGSGGTGTDTQYF | TRBJ2-3 | TRBD2 | TRBV5-5 | many
TGTGCCAGCAGCCATATCGTTCCTAGGGGCACAGATACGCAGTATTTT | CASSHIVPRGTDTQYF | TRBJ2-3 | - | TRBV3-1 | many
TGTGCCAGCAAGGGCCTCGGGGAGACCCAGTACTTC | CASKGLGETQYF | TRBJ2-5 | - | TRBV2 | many
TGCAGTGCTGGACAGCACACAGATACGCAGTATTTT | CSAGQHTDTQYF | TRBJ2-3 | - | TRBV20-1 | many
TGTGCCAGCAGCCAAGAAGCGGACACTGAAGCTTTCTTT | CASSQEADTEAFF | TRBJ1-1 | - | TRBV3-1 | many